The 14 T cell receptor beta chains presented below share a single source sample, sequenced in a study of patients and donors after allogeneic stem cell transplantation. TCRdb reprocessed the RT-PCR reads via MiXCR and lists one record per CDR3 protein. Among roughly 200,000 distinct CDR3 sequences listed, around 40% were seen once. The sequencing input was blood, either unsorted or a sorted T cell fraction (not recorded which). These receptor sequences come from a human donor who was either an allogeneic HSCT recipient or a stem cell or donor lymphocyte infusion donor (not recorded which). It is not recorded whose cells these are; they may come from a transplant donor.

The chain recombines TRBV12-3 or TRBV12-4 with TRBJ1-2; D is ambiguous. The CDR3 has 15 amino acids. Trimming took off 9 bases at V and 2 bases at J, with 19 bases between the two ends. The CDR3 spells CASCGPSWANYGYTF. CDR3 nucleotide sequence: TGTGCCAGTTGCGGGCCCTCCTGGGCCAACTATGGCTACACCTTC.

This clonotype was recorded many times. The genes are TRBV6-4 and TRBJ1-1; 7 nucleotides match TRBD1. Germline trimming cut 3 bases from V and 5 bases from J; bases unmatched to any gene: 6. Per the germline V gene, CDR1 is MRHNA and CDR2 is SNTAGT. This CDR3 comprises 14 residues. This chain's CDR3 is CASSEGGESTEAFF. For the CDR3, the DNA is TGTGCCAGCAGTGAAGGGGGCGAGAGTACTGAAGCTTTCTTT.

In its sample, this clonotype was seen a few times. The chain uses TRBV6-1 and TRBJ1-1; D call uncertain. V lost 2 bases, J lost 6 bases, and 7 bases lay in between. There are 12 residues in the CDR3. Germline-derived CDR1 and CDR2 are MNHNS and SASEGT. The CDR3 sequence: CASSESGPEAFF. CDR3 sequence (DNA): TGTGCCAGCAGTGAATCTGGACCTGAAGCTTTCTTT.

With regard to this clonotype: Germline is not matched at one junction end, which may reflect a read error. The V call is TRBV5-8, the J call TRBJ2-1, with 8 bases lining up with TRBD2. CDR1 is SGHTS and CDR2 is YDEGEE in the germline V gene. The CDR3 has 14 amino acids. The CDR3 DNA follows: TGTGCCAGCAGCTTGGGGAGACTAGCGTTTAAGACGGTCTTC. Translating it yields CASSLGRLAFKTVF.

The table lists this clonotype with a few counts. V usage is TRBV18 and J usage is TRBJ1-1, with D unclear. Trimming stripped 1 base from V and 4 bases from J, with 10 bases between. Germline values: CDR1 KGHSH, CDR2 LQKENI. CDR3 length: 14 amino acids. The CDR3: CASSPQGWGTEAFF. CDR3 coding DNA: TGTGCCAGCTCACCACAGGGTTGGGGCACTGAAGCTTTCTTT.

The chain is built from TRBV9 and TRBJ2-2; D may correspond to TRBD1 or TRBD2 (6 bases each). Germline V gene data show CDR1 as SGDLS and CDR2 as YYNGEE. This CDR3 has 15 residues. V lost 0 bases, J lost 4 bases, and 10 bases lay in between. The CDR3 protein is CASSVAGALTGELFF. The CDR3 DNA sequence: TGTGCCAGCAGCGTAGCGGGGGCCCTCACCGGGGAGCTGTTTTTT.

As regards this clonotype: This sequence may be a read error, since a much larger clone differs from it by one base. V and J are TRBV11-1 and TRBJ1-1; possibly TRBD1 for D (5 bases). V was shortened by 1 base and J by 1 base, with 7 bases between the two germline ends. Germline CDR1 and CDR2: SGHAT and FQDESV (reference sequence). The CDR3 is 14 residues long. The CDR3: CASSLGTPNTEAFF. The CDR3 DNA reads as TGTGCCAGCAGCTTAGGGACACCGAACACTGAAGCTTTCTTT.

This sequence joins TRBV5-8 and TRBJ2-7; D gene ambiguous. The CDR3 totals 15 residues. V lost 0 bases and J lost 4, with 14 bases in between. The V gene's germline CDR1 is SGHTS and CDR2 YDEGEE. The CDR3 coding sequence is TGTGCCAGCAGCTTGGGCATGGGGTATCCGTACGAGCAGTACTTC. It translates to CASSLGMGYPYEQYF.

CDR3 sequence (DNA): TGCGCCAGCAGCCAAGGGGGCTCCTACAATGAGCAGTTCTTC. Amino acids: CASSQGGSYNEQFF. The chain joins TRBV4-1 to TRBJ2-1; D remains ambiguous. The CDR3 is made up of 14 amino acids. Trimming cost V 1 base and J 0 bases, with 4 bases left between them. Germline V CDR1 and CDR2: MGHRA, YSYEKL.

The V and J genes are TRBV18 and TRBJ2-7, with 8 bases matching TRBD1. This CDR3 has 14 amino acids. The V gene's germline CDR1 is KGHSH and CDR2 LQKENI. The ends lost 8 bases at V and 0 bases at J; junction bases unmatched: 6. CDR3 nucleotides: TGTGCCAGCGCCGAGCAGGGGGCCTCCTACGAGCAGTACTTC. Its protein is CASAEQGASYEQYF.

CDR3 coding DNA: TGTGCCAGCAGTTTATTCCGACAGTCCTATAGCAATCAGCCCCAGCATTTT. This translates into CASSLFRQSYSNQPQHF. The V gene is TRBV28, the J gene TRBJ1-5, with D possibly TRBD1 on 5 matching bases. Per the germline V gene, CDR1 is MDHEN and CDR2 is SYDVKM. CDR3 length: 17 residues. With 1 base removed from V and 0 bases from J, the gap between germline ends came to 13 bases.

J is TRBJ1-5 and V is TRBV20-1; D ambiguous. This CDR3 is 15 amino acids long. Germline-derived CDR1 and CDR2 are DFQATT and SNEGSKA (reference sequence). With 0 bases removed from V and 0 bases from J, the gap between germline ends came to 9 bases. Here the CDR3 DNA reads TGCAGTGCTAGAGATGCAGAGTATAGCAATCAGCCCCAGCATTTT. The encoded protein is CSARDAEYSNQPQHF.

This clonotype turned up a few times. The chain combines TRBV27 with TRBJ1-4; 8 bases align to TRBD1. Germline V gives CDR1 MNHEY, CDR2 SMNVEV (reference sequence). The CDR3 loop spans 14 amino acids. V trimming: 5 bases; J trimming: 8 bases; junction bases outside the gene matches: 7. In nucleotides, the CDR3 is TGTGCCAGCAGTATCACAGGGGGTGGAGAAAAACTGTTTTTT. Translation gives CASSITGGGEKLFF.

The V call is TRBV16, the J call TRBJ1-4, with a tentative D call TRBD1 (5 bases). The germline CDR1 and CDR2 sequences are KGHSY and FQNENV. The CDR3 covers 17 residues. Trimming removed 2 bases from V and 3 bases from J, with 16 bases in between. CDR3 protein: CASSQEGPGAANEKLFF. The CDR3 nucleotides are TGTGCCAGCAGCCAAGAGGGGCCGGGCGCGGCTAATGAAAAACTGTTTTTT.